This TCR beta chain is from a study of cytotoxic CD8 clonotypes in ibrutinib-treated CLL. Findings of the study overall: Clonality increased at ibrutinib response and stayed stable in sustained remission. At progression, however, it fell back toward baseline. Relative to age-matched healthy donors, clonality at baseline was higher, and it tracked circulating CD8+ T-cell counts.

CDR1 is LNHNV and CDR2 is YYDKDF in the germline V gene (reference sequence). The V gene lost 0 bases and the J gene lost 2 bases, with 11 bases spanning the gap. The CDR3 has 16 amino acids. The data were produced by immunoSEQ multiplex PCR, yet TCRdb's version contains in-frame clones alone and is incomplete. The sample has 300,000 to 350,000 clones; almost 80% are singletons. In this sample, this clone turned up once. The antigen is unknown. The sequences come from PBMCs, collected before ibrutinib treatment. The genes are TRBV15 and TRBJ1-3; TRBD1 is a possible D gene (6 bases). This clonotype originated in a human donor with chronic lymphocytic leukemia. CDR3 residues: CATSREAGEAGNTIYF. The DNA of the CDR3 is TGTGCCACCAGCAGAGAGGCAGGGGAGGCTGGAAACACCATATATTTT.